This T cell receptor beta chain derives from a study of regulatory T cells in long-lasting Graves disease. This CDR3 has 13 residues. Trimming stripped 2 bases from V and 4 bases from J, with 8 bases between. Per the germline V gene, CDR1 is SGHDT and CDR2 is YYEEEE. Time point given: persistent/refractory GD, antithyroid drugs over 5 years with positive TRAb. Isolated PBMC RNA provided the starting material for the TCR library. Researchers made TCR beta libraries by using iRepertoire HTBI primers and running Arm-PCR on CDR3 regions. TCRdb ran MiXCR on the multiplex PCR reads and lists one entry per CDR3 protein. Of about 290,000 distinct CDR3 sequences in the sample, roughly 21% were seen once.

This sequence was found in a female donor with Graves disease. V is TRBV5-6 and J is TRBJ2-3; no firm D call. This sample comprised peripheral blood mononuclear cells (PBMCs), obtained when the disease was refractory, from a patient treated with antithyroid drugs. The CDR3 DNA reads as TGTGCCAGCAGCTTTGATGGGGCAGATACGCAGTATTTT. This encodes CASSFDGADTQYF.